The next 2 T cell receptor beta chains were all read from a single sample in a study of shared clonotypes between healthy human individuals. Naive-designated CD8 cells lacked CD45RO, were positively enriched for CCR7, and omitted terminally differentiated effector memory CD45RA+ cells. Repertoires were generated with immunoSEQ multiplex PCR, while TCRdb's copy carries only in-frame clones and drops some. The table records about 2 million clones, about 94% of them present only once. Material for sequencing was naive CD8+ T cells sorted from blood. Receptors were obtained from a man in his late teens or twenties in good health.

CDR3 protein: CASSVDTTIEDTQYF. Here the CDR3 DNA reads TGCGCCAGCAGTGTAGATACGACCATAGAAGATACGCAGTATTTT. This chain connects TRBV10-2 to TRBJ2-3; no definite D call. The V end lost 4 bases, the J end lost 5 bases, and 16 bases lay between the germline ends. The CDR3 has 15 amino acids. The germline V gene has CDR1 WSHSY and CDR2 SAAADI.

The chain employs TRBV6-1 and TRBJ2-3; D assignment may be TRBD1 or TRBD2 (5 bases each). This CDR3 contains 15 residues. V dropped 7 bases and J dropped 4 bases, with 18 bases sitting between them. Germline V lookup: CDR1 MNHNS, CDR2 SASEGT. The chain's CDR3 is CASNIGWGTADTQYF. The CDR3 coding sequence is TGTGCCAGCAACATCGGCTGGGGGACCGCAGATACGCAGTATTTT.